This T cell receptor (beta chain) was found in a study of cytomegalovirus exposure and HLA in healthy donors. A multiplex PCR was run with 60 Vbeta primers and 13 Jbeta primers. The repertoire was sequenced with immunoSEQ multiplex PCR; TCRdb's copy has only in-frame clones and lacks some. Of 100,000 or so clones listed, around 62% are singletons. General observations from the study: Rare TCR sequences predominated, though certain public TCRs were found in many donors. TCR beta V- and J-gene trimming, according to a later analysis, was linked to a missense DCLRE1C variant. The productive fraction for most TCR beta V segments was about 90% or about 30% in an earlier analysis.

About this clone itself: Its target is not known.

The TCR comes from a young woman in good health and CMV-seropositive. Sequenced material: PBMCs.

This CDR3 is CASSDRGLGADTQYF. CDR3 bases: TGTGCCAGCAGTGACAGGGGGCTTGGGGCAGATACGCAGTATTTT. The gene calls are TRBV2 and TRBJ2-3; 8 positions match TRBD1. Germline V gene data show CDR1 as SNHLY and CDR2 as FYNNEI. J was trimmed by 4 bases and V by 3 bases; bases with no gene match: 6. This CDR3 contains 15 residues.